This entry describes one T cell receptor (beta chain). Its antigen is unknown. Other DNA sequences from this sample encode an identical CDR3 as well. The primer mix had 60 Vbeta and 13 Jbeta primers. Assay: immunoSEQ multiplex PCR; the TCRdb copy retains only in-frame clones and omits some. The sample carries 150,000 to 200,000 clones, under 85% recorded once. The CDR3 covers 14 residues. Trimming took 3 bases from V and 3 from J, leaving 9 bases between them. Germline CDR1 KGHSH, CDR2 LQKENI. The data originate from a study of cytomegalovirus exposure and HLA in healthy donors. Study outcomes and limitations: Near-uniform donor sequencing depth was presumed by presence/absence analyses. Altogether, 150 to 200 TCR beta chains were recorded as cytomegalovirus-associated. Upon later analysis, HLA-associated TCR beta chains proved more clonally expanded than other, equally common chains. Most of the CMV-associated TCR beta chains (in a later analysis) appeared to be HLA-restricted.

Specimen: PBMCs. The receptor was isolated from a man aged 50-59 years in good health and CMV-seronegative. The chain recombines TRBV18 with TRBJ1-5, with D maybe TRBD1 (5 bases). The CDR3 spells CASSPPGPNQPQHF. The CDR3 DNA sequence: TGTGCCAGCTCACCCCCAGGGCCCAATCAGCCCCAGCATTTT.